One and the same sample provided the 29 T cell receptor beta chains below, sequenced in a study of T-cell reconstitution after alpha-beta-depleted transplantation in children. The TCRbeta library was prepared with unique molecular identifiers. TCRdb independently ran MiXCR on the PCR reads; one entry per CDR3 protein. Of fewer than 750,000 distinct CDR3 sequences listed, 23% are singletons. Sequencing used PBMCs, mostly from graft donor cells, obtained 360 days after TCRalphabeta/CD19-depleted stem cell transplant. Receptors were obtained from a boy in the first two years of life who had a stem cell transplant for acute myeloid leukemia, so the T cells may come from the graft donor.

The V gene is TRBV10-3, the J gene TRBJ2-1, with D possibly being TRBD1 (5 bases). CDR3 length: 15 residues. Germline V lookup: CDR1 ENHRY, CDR2 SYGVKD. V lost 3 bases and J 7 bases, leaving 16 bases between the germline ends. As DNA, the CDR3 is TGTGCCATCAGTGAATCGTGGGGCCTCCGGAATGAGCAGTTCTTC. Translated: CAISESWGLRNEQFF.

This clonotype has a count of ten or more. The rearrangement uses TRBV5-1 and TRBJ2-1; 8 bases are shared with TRBD2. Germline loops: CDR1 SGHRS, CDR2 YFSETQ. The CDR3 length is 15 residues. Trimming removed 3 bases from V and 2 bases from J; junction bases left unmatched: 4. This chain's CDR3 is CASSSGGGTYNEQFF. Written as DNA, the CDR3 is TGCGCCAGCAGCTCGGGCGGGGGGACCTACAATGAGCAGTTCTTC.

J is TRBJ2-3 and V is TRBV7-2; TRBD1 matches at 10 bases. Looked up from germline, CDR1 is SGHTA and CDR2 is FQGNSA. This CDR3 spans 16 amino acids. Trimming removed 5 bases from V and 3 bases from J; junction bases left unmatched: 8. CDR3: CASSPRQGATTDTQYF. The CDR3 bases are TGTGCCAGCAGCCCTCGACAGGGGGCGACGACAGATACGCAGTATTTT.

The rearrangement joins TRBV20-1 to TRBJ2-7; D unresolved. CDR1 and CDR2 (germline): DFQATT, SNEGSKA (reference sequence). The CDR3 consists of 10 residues. Trimming pared 4 bases from V and 5 bases from J, leaving 6 bases between. For the CDR3, the DNA is TGCAGTGCTACGTTGGACGAGCAGTACTTC. Its protein is CSATLDEQYF.

A few counts support this clonotype. Sequence at one end of the junction differs from germline and may be a read error. The genes are TRBV12-5 and TRBJ2-2; D ambiguous. The CDR3 is made up of 13 amino acids. Looked up from germline, CDR1 is LGHNT and CDR2 is FRNRAP. CDR3 coding DNA: TGTGTTAGTGGTTGGACGGACACCGGGGAGCTGTTTTTT. Translated: CVSGWTDTGELFF.

There are a few counts of this clonotype. The rearrangement joins TRBV7-9 to TRBJ2-7; D gene unclear. The germline V and J ends were trimmed by 11 bases and 6 bases, with 5 bases remaining between them. The length of the CDR3 is 8 residues. Germline CDR1 SEHNR, CDR2 FQNEAQ (reference sequence). For the CDR3, the DNA is TGTGCCCCGGTCGAGCAGTACGTC. Its translation is CAPVEQYV.

V and J are TRBV15 and TRBJ2-7; D gene uncertain. The CDR3 is 16 residues long. Germline V gene lookup returns CDR1 LNHNV and CDR2 YYDKDF (reference sequence). The V gene lost 1 base and the J gene lost 3 bases, with 16 bases spanning the gap. CDR3 protein: CATSRARTGAHYEQYF. In DNA form, the CDR3 reads TGTGCCACCAGCAGAGCTCGGACCGGAGCCCACTACGAGCAGTACTTC.

This clonotype was observed at least ten times. J is TRBJ2-1 and V is TRBV7-9; weak D call: TRBD2 (6 bases). With 8 bases removed from V and 2 bases from J, the gap between germline ends came to 16 bases. This CDR3 is 15 amino acids long. CDR1 is SEHNR, CDR2 FQNEAQ, per germline (reference sequence). CDR3 DNA sequence: TGTGCCAGCGACCCCCAGGTAGCGGCCTACAATGAGCAGTTCTTC. The encoded protein is CASDPQVAAYNEQFF. Using reference TRBV7-9 and TRBJ2-1 for the parts outside the CDR3, the full variable domain is DTGVSQNPRHKITKRGQNVTFRCDPISEHNRLYWYRQTLGQGPEFLTYFQNEAQLEKSRLLSDRFSAERPKGSFSTLEIQRTEQGDSAMYLCASDPQVAAYNEQFFGPGTRLTVL.

The chain has TRBV20-1 and TRBJ2-5; D may be TRBD2 (6 bases). Germline V gene sequence: CDR1 DFQATT, CDR2 SNEGSKA (reference sequence). The CDR3 contains 15 residues. V was pared by 6 bases and J by 5 bases, with 22 bases between. The CDR3 coding sequence is TGCAGTGCCCGGGACTCACATGGGGTCATGGAGACCCAGTACTTC. The encoded protein is CSARDSHGVMETQYF.

The V gene is TRBV12-3 or TRBV12-4, the J gene TRBJ2-7, with no clear D. This CDR3 has 14 amino acids. Trimming stripped 8 bases from V and 0 bases from J, with 14 bases between. CDR3: CASGNSGLSYEQYF. The CDR3 region has the DNA TGTGCCAGCGGGAATTCGGGCCTCTCCTACGAGCAGTACTTC.

This clonotype was recorded a few times. The rearrangement uses TRBV6-5 and TRBJ2-4; perhaps TRBD2 as D (6 bases). Per germline, CDR1 MNHEY and CDR2 SVGAGI. The CDR3 has 14 residues. V lost 2 bases and J lost 9, with 14 bases in between. In DNA, the CDR3 is TGTGCCAGCAGTTACGCGGGGCGGGCGGGCATTCAGTACTTC. Its protein is CASSYAGRAGIQYF.

This clonotype has a handful of counts. This may come from a read error, since a much larger clone is one base off. The CDR3 sequence: CASSHHNEQFF. In DNA, the CDR3 is TGTGCCAGCAGTCACCACAATGAGCAGTTCTTC. The chain combines TRBV27 with TRBJ2-1; D is ambiguous. V was trimmed by 5 bases and J by 5 bases, leaving 4 bases between them. Germline-derived CDR1 and CDR2 are MNHEY and SMNVEV (reference sequence). The CDR3 extends over 11 amino acids.

This clonotype was counted a few times. The chain combines TRBV27 with TRBJ2-1; 8 nucleotides agree with TRBD1. Per germline, CDR1 MNHEY and CDR2 SMNVEV (reference sequence). V shed 5 bases and J 2 bases; nucleotides not matched to a gene: 8. This CDR3 has 16 residues. CDR3: CASSATGGSPYNEQFF. DNA for the CDR3: TGTGCCAGCAGTGCCACAGGGGGGTCTCCCTACAATGAGCAGTTCTTC.

This clonotype appeared a few times. Here the CDR3 reads CSVAMNTEAFF. The CDR3 DNA reads TGCAGCGTTGCTATGAACACTGAAGCTTTCTTT. The chain employs TRBV29-1 and TRBJ1-1; D is ambiguous. Germline loops: CDR1 SQVTM, CDR2 ANQGSEA. V shed 4 bases and J shed 0 bases, with 3 bases lying between them. The CDR3 extends over 11 amino acids.

This clonotype turned up a few times. The V gene is TRBV7-7, the J gene TRBJ2-2, with TRBD1 matching 7 bases. The ends lost 11 bases at V and 5 bases at J; junction bases unmatched: 14. Per germline, CDR1 SSHAT and CDR2 FNYEAQ (reference sequence). The CDR3 is 15 residues long. The CDR3 DNA reads TGTGCCTCCGGCGAATTGGACAGGCCAACCGGGGAGCTGTTTTTT. It codes for CASGELDRPTGELFF.

The sample holds many counts of this clonotype. V is TRBV10-3 and J is TRBJ2-7, with TRBD2 matching over 12 bases. V lost 10 bases and J lost 3; bases outside the gene matches: 4. Germline CDR1 is ENHRY and CDR2 is SYGVKD. The CDR3 sequence is 13 residues long. DNA of the CDR3: TGTGCCACCAGACTAGCGGGGGACTACGAGCAGTACTTC. It codes for CATRLAGDYEQYF.

The chain links TRBV28 to TRBJ2-1; D is possibly TRBD2 (5 bases). The CDR3 runs to 15 residues. CDR1 is MDHEN and CDR2 is SYDVKM in the germline V gene. V was pared by 6 bases and J by 6 bases, with 18 bases between. CDR3 coding DNA: TGTGCCAGCAGCCTACTCCGGAGGTCTTTCAATGAGCAGTTCTTC. Encoded protein: CASSLLRRSFNEQFF. The full variable domain, with the rest looked up from reference TRBV28 and TRBJ2-1, is DVKVTQSSRYLVKRTGEKVFLECVQDMDHENMFWYRQDPGLGLRLIYFSYDVKMKEKGDIPEGYSVSREKKERFSLILESASTNQTSMYLCASSLLRRSFNEQFFGPGTRLTVL.

This rearrangement joins TRBV28 to TRBJ2-2; a possible D gene is TRBD1 (6 bases). Trimming pared 8 bases from V and 0 bases from J, leaving 19 bases between. The CDR3 extends over 17 amino acids. Per germline, CDR1 MDHEN and CDR2 SYDVKM. The CDR3 loop reads CASEGQGTTANTGELFF. CDR3 coding DNA: TGTGCCAGCGAGGGCCAGGGGACAACGGCGAACACCGGGGAGCTGTTTTTT.

This clonotype has a count of ten or more. The rearrangement links TRBV20-1 to TRBJ1-2, with a tentative D call TRBD1 (6 bases). V was cut by 1 base and J by 6 bases, with 12 bases left in between. Germline V CDR1 and CDR2: DFQATT, SNEGSKA (reference sequence). CDR3 length: 13 amino acids. CDR3 sequence reads: CSARVGGQNGYTF. The CDR3 coding sequence is TGCAGTGCTAGAGTGGGGGGACAAAATGGCTACACCTTC.

This clonotype was counted between two and nine times. The chain couples TRBV20-1 to TRBJ2-3; TRBD2 aligns across 7 bases. The CDR3 contains 14 residues. The germline gives CDR1 DFQATT, CDR2 SNEGSKA (reference sequence). Trimming removed 1 base from V and 6 bases from J; junction bases left unmatched: 7. The CDR3 DNA sequence: TGCAGTGCTAGAGCAGGCGGGGGAGGGGATACGCAGTATTTT. This gives the protein CSARAGGGGDTQYF.

This chain links TRBV18 with TRBJ1-3; tentative D call: TRBD1 (5 bases). This CDR3 comprises 15 residues. The V end lost 2 bases, the J end lost 4 bases, and 12 bases lay between the germline ends. Germline loops: CDR1 KGHSH, CDR2 LQKENI. The CDR3 protein is CASSPTLRQGNTIYF. CDR3 nucleotide sequence: TGTGCCAGCTCACCAACCCTACGACAGGGAAACACCATATATTTT.

The V gene is TRBV27, the J gene TRBJ1-6; D is undetermined. Germline V gene data show CDR1 as MNHEY and CDR2 as SMNVEV (reference sequence). Between the trimmed V and J ends, which lost 5 bases and 9 bases, there was a span of 11 bases. The CDR3 spans 13 residues. The CDR3 coding sequence is TGTGCCAGCAGTCCCCTGAAGGGTTCACCCCTCCACTTT. Translation gives CASSPLKGSPLHF.

In its sample, this clonotype was seen a few times. V usage is TRBV5-1 and J usage is TRBJ2-3, with a possible D match to TRBD1 (6 bases). The germline V gene has CDR1 SGHRS and CDR2 YFSETQ. The CDR3 extends over 13 amino acids. V dropped 0 bases and J dropped 8 bases, with 10 bases sitting between them. CDR3 protein: CASSLASGATQYF. For the CDR3, the DNA is TGCGCCAGCAGCTTGGCTTCAGGGGCTACGCAGTATTTT.

This clonotype was picked up many times. V is TRBV6-5 and J is TRBJ2-4; no definite D call. V lost 3 bases, J lost 6 bases, and 12 bases lay in between. The CDR3 sequence is 14 residues long. CDR1 and CDR2 from the germline V gene are MNHEY and SVGAGI. The DNA for the CDR3 is TGTGCCAGCAGTTATACGGGTGGTGGAAACATTCAGTACTTC. It yields the protein CASSYTGGGNIQYF.

The chain couples TRBV13 to TRBJ1-4; D possibly corresponds to TRBD1 (5 bases). The CDR3 runs 14 residues. V lost 5 bases to trimming and J lost 3 bases, with 10 bases between them. In germline, CDR1 is PRHDT, CDR2 FYEKMQ (reference sequence). CDR3 residues: CASSAGRANEKLFF. The CDR3 DNA sequence: TGTGCCAGCAGCGCTGGCAGGGCTAATGAAAAACTGTTTTTT.

This clonotype came up many times. The chain has TRBV15 and TRBJ2-3, with a tentative D call TRBD2 (7 bases). The CDR3 is 13 residues long. CDR1 and CDR2 (germline): LNHNV, YYDKDF (reference sequence). V was clipped by 6 bases and J by 6 bases, with 13 bases between them. CDR3 DNA: TGTGCCACCAGAGGAGGGGGGGCCGATACGCAGTATTTT. As protein: CATRGGGADTQYF.

The chain has TRBV29-1 and TRBJ2-2; D gene uncertain. Germline lookup yields CDR1 SQVTM and CDR2 ANQGSEA. This CDR3 has 16 amino acids. V gave up 1 base and J gave up 3 bases, with 15 bases separating them. The CDR3 loop reads CSVEGGTAAHTGELFF. The CDR3 DNA sequence: TGCAGCGTTGAAGGGGGTACGGCAGCGCACACCGGGGAGCTGTTTTTT.

The gene calls are TRBV6-5 and TRBJ2-1; D perhaps matches TRBD1 (6 bases). Trimming removed 0 bases from V and 7 bases from J, with 16 bases in between. The CDR3 totals 16 residues. Germline loops: CDR1 MNHEY, CDR2 SVGAGI. The CDR3 protein is CASSYSGQPGGNEQFF. DNA of the CDR3: TGTGCCAGCAGTTACTCTGGACAGCCTGGAGGTAATGAGCAGTTCTTC.

This clonotype was counted at least ten times. The V and J genes are TRBV5-5 and TRBJ2-1; D perhaps matches TRBD1 (5 bases). There are 15 residues in the CDR3. The germline gives CDR1 SGHKS, CDR2 YYEKEE (reference sequence). Trimming shortened V by 0 bases and J by 8 bases, and 15 bases separated the two germline ends. CDR3: CASSLGGRDHDEQFF. The CDR3 DNA reads TGTGCCAGCAGCTTGGGGGGCAGGGATCACGATGAGCAGTTCTTC.